These 19 T cell receptor beta chains originate from one sample sequenced in a study of T cells in localized non-small cell lung cancer. The assay was immunoSEQ multiplex PCR, and TCRdb's table has in-frame clones only and misses some. The table lists nearly 35,000 clones, approximately 91% of them singletons. This specimen consisted of peripheral blood, obtained before any cancer treatment. Receptors originate from a woman aged 35-70 years with stage I lung adenocarcinoma.

The rearrangement links TRBV9 to TRBJ1-1, with 7 nucleotides matching TRBD1. Trimming cost V 0 bases and J 3 bases; bases outside gene matches: 5. The CDR3 is made up of 15 amino acids. Germline loops: CDR1 SGDLS, CDR2 YYNGEE. The CDR3 sequence: CASSVAGRGDTEAFF. The CDR3, as DNA: TGTGCCAGCAGCGTAGCCGGCAGGGGGGACACTGAAGCTTTCTTT. Based on the CDR3 plus reference TRBV9 and TRBJ1-1, the full variable domain is DSGVTQTPKHLITATGQRVTLRCSPRSGDLSVYWYQQSLDQGLQFLIQYYNGEERAKGNILERFSAQQFPDLHSELNLSSLELGDSALYFCASSVAGRGDTEAFFGQGTRLTVV.

This clone occurred once. This sequence joins TRBV11-2 and TRBJ1-1; D perhaps matches TRBD1 (5 bases). The CDR3 runs to 16 residues. V was cut by 1 base and J by 5 bases, with 17 bases left in between. Per germline, CDR1 SGHAT and CDR2 FQNNGV. The DNA of the CDR3 is TGTGCCAGCAGCTTAGGGATTGGGGGAAGAGGGACTGAAGCTTTCTTT. This encodes CASSLGIGGRGTEAFF.

A single count supports this clone. The rearrangement links TRBV5-1 to TRBJ2-1, with 9 bases matching TRBD2. Germline trimming cut 4 bases from V and 4 bases from J; bases unmatched to any gene: 6. CDR1 SGHRS and CDR2 YFSETQ come from the germline V gene. The CDR3 is 15 residues long. The CDR3 bases are TGCGCCAGCAGCCCCACTAGCGGGCCTTACAATGAGCAGTTCTTC. Its protein product is CASSPTSGPYNEQFF. The full variable domain, completed using reference TRBV5-1 and TRBJ2-1, is KAGVTQTPRYLIKTRGQQVTLSCSPISGHRSVSWYQQTPGQGLQFLFEYFSETQRNKGNFPGRFSGRQFSNSRSEMNVSTLELGDSALYLCASSPTSGPYNEQFFGPGTRLTVL.

The table lists this clone with a count of one. The V call is TRBV7-2, the J call TRBJ2-7; tentatively, D is TRBD2 (6 bases). Germline-derived CDR1 and CDR2 are SGHTA and FQGNSA. V dropped 4 bases and J dropped 4 bases, with 17 bases sitting between them. This CDR3 contains 15 residues. CDR3: CASSSTTGVRYEQYF. CDR3 sequence (DNA): TGTGCCAGCAGCTCAACTACGGGGGTGAGGTACGAGCAGTACTTC.

The chain uses TRBV5-1 and TRBJ1-2; tentative D call: TRBD1 (5 bases). Per the germline V gene, CDR1 is SGHRS and CDR2 is YFSETQ. Trimming shortened V by 2 bases and J by 1 base, and 12 bases separated the two germline ends. The CDR3 covers 15 residues. The CDR3 DNA sequence: TGCGCCAGCAGCTTCGGGGCCTCGGGTAACTATGGCTACACCTTC. Amino acid sequence: CASSFGASGNYGYTF.

The chain uses TRBV5-1 and TRBJ2-1, with 12 nucleotides matching TRBD2. The V segment lost 0 bases and the J segment 1 base; nucleotides outside the gene matches: 17. The CDR3 covers 22 residues. Per the germline V gene, CDR1 is SGHRS and CDR2 is YFSETQ. The CDR3 region is CASSLGLGLAGRARGSYNEQFF. The DNA for the CDR3 is TGCGCCAGCAGCTTGGGGCTCGGACTAGCGGGGCGTGCCCGAGGATCCTACAATGAGCAGTTCTTC.

The V call is TRBV27, the J call TRBJ1-1; 7 bases align to TRBD1. Germline V gene lookup returns CDR1 MNHEY and CDR2 SMNVEV (reference sequence). The ends lost 5 bases at V and 4 bases at J; junction bases unmatched: 7. The CDR3 runs 14 residues. CDR3 residues: CASSARNRGTEAFF. DNA of the CDR3: TGTGCCAGCAGTGCGCGTAACAGGGGCACTGAAGCTTTCTTT.

The rearrangement joins TRBV30 to TRBJ2-7; no reliable D call. CDR1 is GTSNPN, CDR2 SVGIG, per germline (reference sequence). The CDR3 totals 11 residues. With 1 base removed from V and 2 bases from J, the gap between germline ends came to 3 bases. DNA for the CDR3: TGTGCCTGGAGTGGCCCCTACGAGCAGTACTTC. It specifies CAWSGPYEQYF.

CDR3 sequence reads: CASTSTGRTGELFF. The CDR3 nucleotides read TGCGCCAGCACATCGACAGGTCGAACCGGGGAGCTGTTTTTT. This chain connects TRBV23-1 to TRBJ2-2, with a possible D match to TRBD1 (6 bases). TRBV23-1 is flagged as an ORF with uncertain function. The CDR3 is 14 amino acids. V dropped 7 bases and J dropped 5 bases, with 14 bases sitting between them.

The chain couples TRBV5-1 to TRBJ2-2; D is uncertain. The CDR3 runs 13 residues. CDR1 and CDR2 (germline): SGHRS, YFSETQ. Trimming stripped 0 bases from V and 3 bases from J, with 3 bases between. The CDR3: CASSLDDTGELFF. CDR3 nucleotides: TGCGCCAGCAGCTTGGATGACACCGGGGAGCTGTTTTTT.

DNA of the CDR3: TGTGCCAGCAGCCCGGGGGGGCTTGGCAATGAGCAGTTCTTC. Its translation is CASSPGGLGNEQFF. The V and J genes are TRBV5-4 and TRBJ2-1, with TRBD2 matching 8 bases. Germline V CDR1 and CDR2: SGHNT, YYREEE (reference sequence). The CDR3 is 14 residues long. J was trimmed by 6 bases and V by 4 bases; bases with no gene match: 6.

This clone came up once. The chain links TRBV5-1 to TRBJ1-3, with D hard to call. The V gene's germline CDR1 is SGHRS and CDR2 YFSETQ. This CDR3 spans 14 amino acids. With 4 bases removed from V and 1 base from J, the gap between germline ends came to 9 bases. This chain's CDR3 is CASSQIGSGNTIYF. The CDR3 DNA is TGCGCCAGCAGCCAAATCGGTTCTGGAAACACCATATATTTT.

This rearrangement joins TRBV7-9 to TRBJ1-1; possibly TRBD1 for D (6 bases). CDR3 length: 16 amino acids. Per germline, CDR1 SEHNR and CDR2 FQNEAQ (reference sequence). Trimming took 7 bases from V and 5 from J, leaving 23 bases between them. The CDR3 DNA reads as TGTGCCAGCACCCTAGGGGGGGGGCTAGGGGAGACTGAAGCTTTCTTT. It translates to CASTLGGGLGETEAFF.

V usage is TRBV29-1 and J usage is TRBJ1-1; 8 nucleotides align to TRBD1. The CDR3 covers 14 residues. V lost 3 bases and J lost 4; bases outside the gene matches: 7. Germline V lookup: CDR1 SQVTM, CDR2 ANQGSEA. CDR3 coding DNA: TGCAGCGTTGACCTCGGGACAGGCGGCACTGAAGCTTTCTTT. Protein product: CSVDLGTGGTEAFF.

J is TRBJ1-5 and V is TRBV9; 11 nucleotides agree with TRBD1. Per germline, CDR1 SGDLS and CDR2 YYNGEE. The CDR3 has 15 amino acids. V was clipped by 4 bases and J by 4 bases; unmatched bases: 4. CDR3 protein: CASSPGTGGNQPQHF. In nucleotides, the CDR3 is TGTGCCAGCAGCCCGGGGACAGGGGGGAATCAGCCCCAGCATTTT.

Concerning this clone itself: This specimen includes other DNA sequences encoding the same CDR3. J is TRBJ1-2 and V is TRBV18; D may be TRBD1 (5 bases). This CDR3 contains 13 residues. Germline V gene data show CDR1 as KGHSH and CDR2 as LQKENI. Trimming took 2 bases from V and 3 from J, leaving 7 bases between them. The CDR3 region is CASSPGTDYGYTF. In DNA form, the CDR3 reads TGTGCCAGCTCACCAGGGACGGACTATGGCTACACCTTC.

The chain links TRBV12-2 to TRBJ1-5; no DNA check was done on the table's D call, TRBD1. TRBV12-2 counts as a pseudogene. The length of the CDR3 is 14 residues. For the CDR3, the DNA is TGTGCAAGTCGCTCAACAGATAGCAATCAGCCCCAGCATTTT. Protein sequence: CASRSTDSNQPQHF.

The chain carries TRBV4-3 and TRBJ1-5, with a possible D match to TRBD1 (5 bases). In germline, CDR1 is LGHNA, CDR2 YSLEER. Trimming cost V 3 bases and J 7 bases, with 22 bases left between them. CDR3 length equals 17 residues. The CDR3 protein is CASSQGFSRDVWQPQHF. CDR3 nucleotide sequence: TGCGCCAGCAGCCAGGGATTTAGCAGGGATGTATGGCAGCCCCAGCATTTT.

V is TRBV14 and J is TRBJ2-5, with D maybe TRBD2 (6 bases). Trimming pared 4 bases from V and 2 bases from J, leaving 17 bases between. From germline, CDR1 is SGHDN and CDR2 FVKESK. CDR3 length equals 16 residues. The CDR3 nucleotides read TGTGCCAGCAGCCGATGGAAGGGCGGGGTACAAGAGACCCAGTACTTC. It translates to CASSRWKGGVQETQYF.